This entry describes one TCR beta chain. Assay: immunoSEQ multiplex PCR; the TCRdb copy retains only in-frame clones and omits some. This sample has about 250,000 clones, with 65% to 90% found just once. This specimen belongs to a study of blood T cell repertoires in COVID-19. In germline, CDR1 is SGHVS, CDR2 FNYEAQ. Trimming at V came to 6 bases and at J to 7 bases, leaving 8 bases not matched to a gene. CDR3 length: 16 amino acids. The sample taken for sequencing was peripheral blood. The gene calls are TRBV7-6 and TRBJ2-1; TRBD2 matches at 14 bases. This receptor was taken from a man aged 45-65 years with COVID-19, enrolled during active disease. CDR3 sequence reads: CASSPTSGGARNEQFF. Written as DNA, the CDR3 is TGTGCCAGCAGTCCGACTAGCGGGGGGGCCAGGAATGAGCAGTTCTTC.